The TCR beta chain described here comes from a study of T cells after posttransplantation cyclophosphamide. Repertoires were generated with immunoSEQ multiplex PCR, while TCRdb's copy carries only in-frame clones and drops some. The sample includes about 12,000 clones, none of them occurring once. This clone was seen a few times. At one boundary the junction diverges from the germline segment, which might be a read error. Germline CDR1 SNHLY, CDR2 FYNNEI. The CDR3 runs to 15 residues. The sequenced material came from PBMCs. The chain combines TRBV2 with TRBJ1-4; 7 nucleotides align to TRBD1. The sequence came from a woman between 35 and 50 years old in good health, CMV-negative, and a related stem cell transplant donor. The CDR3 region has the DNA TGTGCCAGCAGTGGCGGACAGGCCCATAATGAACAACTGTTTTTT. Amino acids: CASSGGQAHNEQLFF.